A single sample gave rise to the 10 T cell receptor beta chains below, sequenced in a study of blood T cell repertoires in COVID-19. Sequenced by immunoSEQ multiplex PCR; TCRdb stores in-frame clones only, minus some. The sample consists of 200,000 to 250,000 clones, roughly 85% of them appearing once. The source material was PBMCs or T cells enriched from blood (not recorded which). Receptor source: a man aged 25 to 40 who had recovered from COVID-19.

V usage is TRBV6-5 and J usage is TRBJ1-5, with no clear D. The V gene lost 0 bases and the J gene lost 11 bases, with 14 bases spanning the gap. The CDR3 has 14 residues. Germline V CDR1 and CDR2: MNHEY, SVGAGI. DNA of the CDR3: TGTGCCAGCAGTTACTCGTCCGTGCGCCTGGCCCAGCATTTT. It yields the protein CASSYSSVRLAQHF.

The rearrangement links TRBV28 to TRBJ2-7, with a weak D call TRBD1 (5 bases). Germline V CDR1 and CDR2: MDHEN, SYDVKM. The CDR3 is 14 amino acids. V was trimmed by 4 bases and J by 4 bases, leaving 14 bases between them. CDR3 sequence reads: CASSWGRSPYEQYF. DNA for the CDR3: TGTGCCAGCAGTTGGGGCAGGAGTCCTTACGAGCAGTACTTC.

V gene TRBV11-2 combines with J gene TRBJ2-4; tentative D call: TRBD1 (6 bases). Germline assignment: CDR1 SGHAT and CDR2 FQNNGV. The V gene lost 3 bases and the J gene lost 7 bases, with 16 bases spanning the gap. The CDR3 loop spans 15 amino acids. CDR3 region: CASSLGLRGQNIQYF. CDR3 nucleotide sequence: TGTGCCAGCAGCTTGGGCCTCAGGGGTCAGAACATTCAGTACTTC.

This chain connects TRBV12-2 to TRBJ1-4. TRBV12-2 is described as a pseudogene. The CDR3 runs 19 residues. The CDR3, as DNA: TGTGCAAGTCGCTGGGGGACCGGGCACAGAATAGCGGCTAATGAAAAACTGTTTTTT. Translating it yields CASRWGTGHRIAANEKLFF.

The V call is TRBV2, the J call TRBJ1-1; D is perhaps TRBD1 (5 bases). Looked up from germline, CDR1 is SNHLY and CDR2 is FYNNEI. Trimming shortened V by 1 base and J by 4 bases, and 10 bases separated the two germline ends. The CDR3 loop spans 14 amino acids. The CDR3 DNA reads TGTGCCAGCAGTGAAGTCCAAGGGGTCACTGAAGCTTTCTTT. Translated: CASSEVQGVTEAFF. Based on the CDR3 plus reference TRBV2 and TRBJ1-1, the full variable domain is EPEVTQTPSHQVTQMGQEVILRCVPISNHLYFYWYRQILGQKVEFLVSFYNNEISEKSEIFDDQFSVERPDGSNFTLKIRSTKLEDSAMYFCASSEVQGVTEAFFGQGTRLTVV.

The chain recombines TRBV5-4 with TRBJ2-3; perhaps TRBD1 as D (6 bases). The CDR3 is 15 amino acids. Between the trimmed V and J ends, which lost 5 bases and 1 base, there was a span of 14 bases. Germline lookup yields CDR1 SGHNT and CDR2 YYREEE (reference sequence). The CDR3, as DNA: TGTGCCAGCAGATTTCCGGGACACCGCACAGATACGCAGTATTTT. Translation gives CASRFPGHRTDTQYF.

In its sample, this clone was seen a few times. The gene calls are TRBV11-2 and TRBJ2-7; weak D call: TRBD1 (6 bases). The germline V and J ends were trimmed by 5 bases and 6 bases, with 14 bases remaining between them. Germline V gives CDR1 SGHAT, CDR2 FQNNGV. The CDR3 has 13 amino acids. Here the CDR3 reads CASSRDQGREQYF. CDR3 coding DNA: TGTGCCAGCAGCAGAGACCAGGGGCGCGAGCAGTACTTC.

This chain uses TRBV18 with TRBJ1-2; possibly TRBD1 for D (5 bases). The CDR3 sequence is 14 residues long. Trimming shortened V by 3 bases and J by 0 bases, and 8 bases separated the two germline ends. Looked up from germline, CDR1 is KGHSH and CDR2 is LQKENI. The CDR3 protein is CASSPSGANYGYTF. The CDR3 DNA follows: TGTGCCAGCTCACCGTCGGGGGCTAACTATGGCTACACCTTC.

The V call is TRBV7-2, the J call TRBJ1-2; perhaps TRBD1 as D (5 bases). CDR3 length equals 15 residues. Germline V CDR1 and CDR2: SGHTA, FQGNSA. V lost 1 base and J lost 0, with 9 bases in between. CDR3 region: CASSLDTGSNYGYTF. Written as DNA, the CDR3 is TGTGCCAGCAGCTTAGATACAGGATCTAACTATGGCTACACCTTC.

In this sample, this clone turned up a few times. The chain links TRBV9 to TRBJ2-7; TRBD2 matches at 9 bases. J lost 2 bases, V lost 3 bases, and 6 bases had no gene match. Germline V lookup: CDR1 SGDLS, CDR2 YYNGEE. This CDR3 is built from 15 residues. The DNA for the CDR3 is TGTGCCAGCAGCGGTACTAGCGGGCTTACCTACGAGCAGTACTTC. This codes for CASSGTSGLTYEQYF.